The table lists the clone carrying this T cell receptor beta chain with many counts. The CDR3 is 16 residues long. Trimming took 6 bases from V and 2 from J; bases not matched to a gene: 8. In germline, CDR1 is DFQATT, CDR2 SNEGSKA (reference sequence). The source of the sample is a study of T cells in Graves' hyperthyroidism and ophthalmopathy. From RNA transcripts, TCR beta CDR3 regions were amplified. The primer set for the first-round RT-PCR of the TCR CDR3 was HTBI. MiXCR, run by TCRdb on the multiplex PCR reads, gives a single entry per CDR3 protein. The sample consists of a few hundred thousand distinct CDR3 sequences, around 16% of them appearing once.

The chain combines TRBV20-1 with TRBJ2-7, with TRBD2 matching over 15 bases. This receptor was identified in a woman aged 18-35 years with Graves' hyperthyroidism that later progressed to Graves' ophthalmopathy. Sequenced sample: blood. The CDR3 DNA is TGCAGTGCCCCCGGGACTAGCGGGAGGCCTACCTACGAGCAGTACTTC. This sequence encodes CSAPGTSGRPTYEQYF.